A selection of T cell receptor beta chains follows, all from one sample in a study of cytomegalovirus exposure and HLA in healthy donors. Libraries were prepared by immunoSEQ multiplex PCR; TCRdb keeps only in-frame clonotypes and omits some of them. Of about 330,000 clones in the sample, 87% were seen once. The sequencing input was PBMCs. These receptors originate from a woman aged 30 to 39 in good health and CMV-seropositive. Both conserved end residues are part of each CDR3. D genes are given only for firm matches. The size entry is marked missing in some rows and otherwise reads once, few, many or a size class.

j_gene	abundance	v_gene	d_gene	CDR3nt	CDR3aa
TRBJ1-1	-	TRBV30	-	TGTGCCTGGTCACTATCAAACAGGGCTCGCACTGAAGCTTTCTTT	CAWSLSNRARTEAFF
TRBJ2-7	-	TRBV19	-	TGTGCCAGTAGTATTGGGGGGCGCAAGCAGTACTTC	CASSIGGRKQYF
TRBJ2-2	-	TRBV30	-	TGTGCCTGGAGTCACGGGGAGCTGTTTTTT	CAWSHGELFF
TRBJ1-5	-	TRBV28	-	TGTGCCAGCCGGGACACGGACTACAATCAGCCCCAGCATTTT	CASRDTDYNQPQHF
TRBJ2-7	-	TRBV5-4	-	TGTGCCAGCAGCTCCGGACAGCGCTCCTACGAGCAGTACTTC	CASSSGQRSYEQYF
TRBJ1-2	few	TRBV10-1	-	TGCGCCAGCAGTGGACACAGGGTTTATGGCTACACCTTC	CASSGHRVYGYTF
TRBJ2-3	-	TRBV6-5	-	TGTGCCAGCAGTTACTCGACAAACACAGATACGCAGTATTTT	CASSYSTNTDTQYF
TRBJ2-5	-	TRBV30	TRBD2	TGTGCCTGGTGTAGCGGGGGGGCCGGGATAGAGACCCAGTACTTC	CAWCSGGAGIETQYF
TRBJ2-1	-	TRBV4-3	-	TGCGCCAGCAGCCAAGATGGCCCCAGCGGCTACAATGAGCAGTTCTTC	CASSQDGPSGYNEQFF
TRBJ2-1	few	TRBV30	TRBD2	TGTGCCTGGAGGCGGGGGAGCTCCTACAATGAGCAGTTCTTC	CAWRRGSSYNEQFF
TRBJ2-2	-	TRBV2	TRBD1	TGTGCCAGCAGCGTCCCGGGACAGGGATCGTCGGGGGAGCTGTTTTTT	CASSVPGQGSSGELFF
TRBJ2-7	-	TRBV11-2	-	TGTGCCAGCAGCCCTACTAGCTTTACCTACGAGCAGTACTTC	CASSPTSFTYEQYF
TRBJ1-1	-	TRBV29-1	TRBD1	TGCAGCGGACTCGGACAGGGGGACACTGAAGCTTTCTTT	CSGLGQGDTEAFF
TRBJ1-6	once	TRBV5-6	-	TGTGCCAGCAGCTTGGAGAGGGTTAATTCACCCCTCCACTTT	CASSLERVNSPLHF
TRBJ2-1	-	TRBV6-1	-	TGTGCCAGCAATCTGGGACAATCCTACAATGAGCAGTTCTTC	CASNLGQSYNEQFF
TRBJ1-1	-	TRBV5-1	-	TGCGCCAGCAGAGTAGGGAAGATGACTGAAGCTTTCTTT	CASRVGKMTEAFF
TRBJ1-6	-	TRBV9	-	TGTGCCAGCAGCGATACCGGGACAAGTAATTCACCCCTCCACTTT	CASSDTGTSNSPLHF
TRBJ2-5	-	TRBV5-1	-	TGCGCCAGCAGACCAGAACAAGAGACCCAGTACTTC	CASRPEQETQYF
TRBJ2-3	-	TRBV9	-	TGTGCCAGCAGCCGCCCCGCAGACCCGCTATCAACAGATACGCAGTATTTT	CASSRPADPLSTDTQYF
TRBJ1-2	few	TRBV10-3	TRBD1	TGTGCCATCCCAGGACAGGGACTTGGCTACACCTTC	CAIPGQGLGYTF
TRBJ1-1	-	TRBV11-1	-	TGTGCCAGCAGCTTAGCTTGGACAGTAAACACTGAAGCTTTCTTT	CASSLAWTVNTEAFF
TRBJ2-5	-	TRBV7-7	-	TGTGCCAGCAGCTTTGGGGAGGGGGTAAGGGAGACCCAGTACTTC	CASSFGEGVRETQYF
TRBJ1-2	once	TRBV27	-	TGTGCCAGCAGTCACTCTAGGTCCTTTAACTATGGCTACACCTTC	CASSHSRSFNYGYTF
TRBJ2-3	-	TRBV9	-	TGTGCCAGCAGCGTAGAGGACCTGAGCACAGATACGCAGTATTTT	CASSVEDLSTDTQYF
TRBJ2-3	-	TRBV30	-	TGTGCCTGGAGTGTAGTGGCAGATACGCAGTATTTT	CAWSVVADTQYF
TRBJ2-2	-	TRBV11-3	-	TGTGCCAGCAGCGACTCAGGGGATAGGGAGCTGTTTTTT	CASSDSGDRELFF
TRBJ1-3	-	TRBV29-1	-	TGCAGCGTTGGTTTCACGGGCCCTAATGGAAACACCATATATTTT	CSVGFTGPNGNTIYF
TRBJ2-5	-	TRBV11-2	TRBD2	TGTGCCAGCAGCTTAGATCTCGCGGGAGTGGGGGAGACCCAGTACTTC	CASSLDLAGVGETQYF